The entry that follows covers one T cell receptor beta chain sequence. Its antigen is as yet unknown. The sample is drawn from a study of T cells in localized non-small cell lung cancer. Study findings and constraints: A median of approximately 57 clones ranked among the top 100 in tumor appeared in adjacent lung. Of the tissues analyzed, uninvolved adjacent lung showed maximal T cell clonality, greater than tumor.

The table came from immunoSEQ multiplex PCR; TCRdb's copy has only in-frame clones and leaves some out. The repertoire holds 65,000 to 90,000 clones, with about three quarters as singletons. This receptor was identified in a man between 35 and 75 years old with stage II squamous cell lung carcinoma. The source was PBMCs, collected before any cancer treatment.

The CDR3 here is CASSSPSGHLTTGELFF. The CDR3 DNA reads TGTGCCAGCAGTTCCCCCTCGGGACACCTAACCACCGGGGAGCTGTTTTTT. The chain combines TRBV28 with TRBJ2-2, with D perhaps TRBD1 (6 bases). This CDR3 has 17 residues. The germline CDR1 and CDR2 sequences are MDHEN and SYDVKM. The V end was cut by 4 bases, the J end by 4 bases, with 19 bases between.